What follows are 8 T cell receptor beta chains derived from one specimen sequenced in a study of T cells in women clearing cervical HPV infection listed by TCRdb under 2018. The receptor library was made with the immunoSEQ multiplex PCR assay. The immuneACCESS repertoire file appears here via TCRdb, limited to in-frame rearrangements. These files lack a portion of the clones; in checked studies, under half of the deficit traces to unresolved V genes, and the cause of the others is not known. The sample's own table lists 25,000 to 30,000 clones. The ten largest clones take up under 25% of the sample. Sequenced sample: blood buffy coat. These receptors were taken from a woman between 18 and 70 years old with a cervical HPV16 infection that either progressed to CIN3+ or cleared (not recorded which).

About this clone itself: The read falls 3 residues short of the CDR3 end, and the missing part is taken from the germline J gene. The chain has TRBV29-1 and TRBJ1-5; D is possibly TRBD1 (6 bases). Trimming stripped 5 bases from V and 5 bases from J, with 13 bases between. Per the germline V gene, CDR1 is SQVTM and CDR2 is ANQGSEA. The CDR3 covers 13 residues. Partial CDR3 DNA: TGCAGCGTTTTACCAGGGGAGGATCAGCCC. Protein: CSVLPGEDQP. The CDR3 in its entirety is CSVLPGEDQPQHF.

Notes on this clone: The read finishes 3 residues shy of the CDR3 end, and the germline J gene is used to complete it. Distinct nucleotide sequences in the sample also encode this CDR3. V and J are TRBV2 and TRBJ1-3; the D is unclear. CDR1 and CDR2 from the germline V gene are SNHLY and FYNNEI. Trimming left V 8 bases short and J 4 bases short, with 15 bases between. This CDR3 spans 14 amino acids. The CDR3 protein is CASRAPAEGNTIYF. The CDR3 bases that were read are TGTGCCAGCCGGGCCCCAGCGGAAGGAAACACC.

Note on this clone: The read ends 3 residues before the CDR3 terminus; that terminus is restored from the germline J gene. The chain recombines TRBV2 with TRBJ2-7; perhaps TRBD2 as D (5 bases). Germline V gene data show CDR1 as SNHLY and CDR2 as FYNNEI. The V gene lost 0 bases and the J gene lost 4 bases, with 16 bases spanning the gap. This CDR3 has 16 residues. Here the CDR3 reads CASSEAYRSGPYEQYF. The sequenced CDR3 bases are TGTGCCAGCAGTGAAGCGTACCGCAGCGGACCTTACGAG.

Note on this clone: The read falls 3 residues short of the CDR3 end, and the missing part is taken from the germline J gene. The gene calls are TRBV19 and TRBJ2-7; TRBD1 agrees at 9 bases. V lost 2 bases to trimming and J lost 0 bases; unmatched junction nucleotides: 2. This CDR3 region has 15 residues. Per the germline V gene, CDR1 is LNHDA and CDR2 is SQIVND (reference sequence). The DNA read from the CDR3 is TGTGCCAGTAGTATATTGACAGGGGGCTCCTACGAG. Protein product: CASSILTGGSYE. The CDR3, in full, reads CASSILTGGSYEQYF.

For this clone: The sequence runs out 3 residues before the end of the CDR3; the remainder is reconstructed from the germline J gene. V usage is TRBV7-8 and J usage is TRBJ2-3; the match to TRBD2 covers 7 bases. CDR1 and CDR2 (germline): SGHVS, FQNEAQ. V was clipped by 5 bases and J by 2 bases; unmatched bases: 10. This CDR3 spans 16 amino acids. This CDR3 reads CASSLDQAGNTDTQYF. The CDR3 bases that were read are TGTGCCAGCAGCCTAGACCAAGCGGGGAACACAGATACG.

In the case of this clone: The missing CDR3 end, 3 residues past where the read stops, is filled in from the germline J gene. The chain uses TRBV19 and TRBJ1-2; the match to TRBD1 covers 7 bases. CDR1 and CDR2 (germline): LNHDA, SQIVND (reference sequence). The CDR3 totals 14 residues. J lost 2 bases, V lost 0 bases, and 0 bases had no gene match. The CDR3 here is CASSIEQGNYGYTF. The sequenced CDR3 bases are TGTGCCAGTAGTATAGAACAGGGGAACTATGGC.

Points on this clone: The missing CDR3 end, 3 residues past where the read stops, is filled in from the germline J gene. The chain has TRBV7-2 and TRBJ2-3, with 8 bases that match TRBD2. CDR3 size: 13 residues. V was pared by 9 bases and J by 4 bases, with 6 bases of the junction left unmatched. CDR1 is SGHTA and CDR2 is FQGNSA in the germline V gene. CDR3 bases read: TGTGCCAGTCTTAGCGGGATTGCAGATACG. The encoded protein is CASLSGIADT. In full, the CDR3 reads CASLSGIADTQYF.

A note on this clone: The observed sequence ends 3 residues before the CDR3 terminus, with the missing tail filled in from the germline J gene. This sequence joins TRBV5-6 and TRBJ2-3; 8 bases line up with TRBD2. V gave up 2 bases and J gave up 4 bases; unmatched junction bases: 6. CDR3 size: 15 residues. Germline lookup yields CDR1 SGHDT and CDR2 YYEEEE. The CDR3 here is CASSFKLAGPDTQYF. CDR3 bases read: TGTGCCAGCAGCTTTAAGTTAGCGGGGCCAGATACG.